This record concerns one T cell receptor (beta chain) sequence. The data were taken from a study of T cells in Graves' hyperthyroidism and ophthalmopathy. Thyroid ultrasound and orbital computed tomography, with clinical symptoms and serum thyroxine and TRAb, informed diagnoses. Amplified TCR beta CDR3 regions derived from RNA transcripts. RT-PCR in the first round (using the HTBI primer set) targeted the TCR CDR3. TCRdb re-called the multiplex PCR reads through MiXCR, storing one row per CDR3 protein. The table includes roughly 560,000 distinct CDR3 sequences, roughly 14% detected once. With 4 bases clipped from V and 6 bases from J, the junction kept 9 bases outside the gene matches. Germline assignment: CDR1 SGDLS and CDR2 YYNGEE. The CDR3 totals 14 residues.

Sequencing input: blood. V usage is TRBV9 and J usage is TRBJ1-2; 7 bases line up with TRBD1. This receptor was obtained from a woman between 40 and 55 years old with Graves' ophthalmopathy. The CDR3 DNA follows: TGTGCCAGCAGCCAGGGGGGGCAGGTTGATGGCTACACCTTC. As protein: CASSQGGQVDGYTF.